The 26 T cell receptor beta chains in this list originate from one sample, sequenced in a study of CD8+ T cells in alopecia areata. Specified treatment: oral pan-JAK inhibitor, 5-10 mg twice daily. Sequencing templates came from extracted RNA that was reverse transcribed into cDNA. Some clones are missing from TCRdb's copy, which holds only in-frame ones; the method was immunoSEQ multiplex PCR. The top ten clones hold roughly 4.2% of a sample with more than 200,000 clones, 64% of them seen once. The starting material was CD4+ T cells sorted from blood, obtained at week 4, from a patient treated with tofacitinib. The receptors derive from a human donor with alopecia areata.

The V and J genes are TRBV19 and TRBJ1-5; possible D gene TRBD1, 5 bases. V dropped 5 bases and J dropped 3 bases, with 11 bases sitting between them. CDR1 LNHDA and CDR2 SQIVND come from the germline V gene (reference sequence). This CDR3 region has 14 residues. CDR3 amino acids: CASSATGLNQPQHF. In nucleotides, the CDR3 is TGTGCCAGTAGTGCGACGGGACTCAATCAGCCCCAGCATTTT.

V gene TRBV19 combines with J gene TRBJ1-6; 9 positions agree with TRBD1. Germline trimming cut 8 bases from V and 6 bases from J; bases unmatched to any gene: 8. The CDR3 sequence is 15 residues long. In germline, CDR1 is LNHDA, CDR2 SQIVND (reference sequence). The CDR3 DNA reads TGTGCCAGTCTCAAATTGGGACAGGGTAATTCACCCCTCCACTTT. This encodes CASLKLGQGNSPLHF.

The chain combines TRBV2 with TRBJ1-5; no clear D gene. Trimming shortened V by 6 bases and J by 0 bases, and 12 bases separated the two germline ends. This CDR3 is built from 15 residues. Per the germline V gene, CDR1 is SNHLY and CDR2 is FYNNEI. CDR3 sequence (DNA): TGTGCCAGCAGCTCAGACGGGAATAGCAATCAGCCCCAGCATTTT. Protein: CASSSDGNSNQPQHF. Looking up the rest from reference TRBV2 and TRBJ1-5 gives the full variable domain: EPEVTQTPSHQVTQMGQEVILRCVPISNHLYFYWYRQILGQKVEFLVSFYNNEISEKSEIFDDQFSVERPDGSNFTLKIRSTKLEDSAMYFCASSSDGNSNQPQHFGDGTRLSIL.

Worth noting for this clone: The sample holds other DNA sequences that translate to the same CDR3. The chain employs TRBV28 and TRBJ2-7, with D unresolved. The ends were cut back, 6 bases at V and 2 bases at J, with 5 bases in the middle. Per the germline V gene, CDR1 is MDHEN and CDR2 is SYDVKM. The CDR3 loop spans 11 amino acids. CDR3: CASSLTYEQYF. CDR3 DNA sequence: TGTGCCAGCAGCCTTACCTACGAGCAGTACTTC.

This chain uses TRBV18 with TRBJ1-2; D ambiguous. Germline V gene sequence: CDR1 KGHSH, CDR2 LQKENI. The V end lost 0 bases, the J end lost 7 bases, and 15 bases lay between the germline ends. CDR3 length equals 15 residues. For the CDR3, the DNA is TGTGCCAGCTCACCACCCGAAGGTGTTGGGTCTGGCTACACCTTC. Translated, it gives CASSPPEGVGSGYTF. Together with reference TRBV18 and TRBJ1-2, the CDR3 gives the full variable domain: NAGVMQNPRHLVRRRGQEARLRCSPMKGHSHVYWYRQLPEEGLKFMVYLQKENIIDESGMPKERFSAEFPKEGPSILRIQQVVRGDSAAYFCASSPPEGVGSGYTFGSGTRLTVV.

The count of this clone is one. The chain carries TRBV29-1 and TRBJ2-1, with 10 bases lining up with TRBD2. Germline V gene lookup returns CDR1 SQVTM and CDR2 ANQGSEA. The ends lost 1 base at V and 7 bases at J; junction bases unmatched: 7. CDR3 length equals 15 residues. DNA for the CDR3: TGCAGCGTTGAAGTCGCTAGCGGGGGAAGGAATGAGCAGTTCTTC. Protein sequence: CSVEVASGGRNEQFF.

The V call is TRBV27, the J call TRBJ2-4, with 15 bases lining up with TRBD2. This CDR3 comprises 17 residues. CDR1 MNHEY and CDR2 SMNVEV come from the germline V gene (reference sequence). The V gene end was trimmed by 5 bases and the J gene end by 6 bases; junction bases not matched to a gene: 8. CDR3 region: CASSAWTSGGAGNIQYF. CDR3 coding DNA: TGTGCCAGCAGTGCCTGGACTAGCGGGGGGGCCGGAAACATTCAGTACTTC.

The chain joins TRBV30 to TRBJ1-2; 7 nucleotides line up with TRBD1. The length of the CDR3 is 15 residues. Trimming cost V 0 bases and J 8 bases; bases outside gene matches: 12. From germline, CDR1 is GTSNPN and CDR2 SVGIG (reference sequence). CDR3 loop: CAWSVGQALLRGYTF. The DNA for the CDR3 is TGTGCCTGGAGTGTAGGACAGGCCCTTCTACGCGGCTACACCTTC.

The gene calls are TRBV30 and TRBJ1-2, with D possibly matching TRBD1 (6 bases). V lost 0 bases, J lost 5 bases, and 13 bases lay in between. The CDR3 loop spans 14 amino acids. CDR1 is GTSNPN and CDR2 is SVGIG in the germline V gene (reference sequence). The CDR3 sequence is CAWSVWGAGYGYTF. CDR3 sequence (DNA): TGTGCCTGGAGTGTTTGGGGGGCTGGGTATGGCTACACCTTC. The full variable domain, in which reference TRBV30 and TRBJ1-2 provide the parts outside the CDR3, is SQTIHQWPATLVQPVGSPLSLECTVEGTSNPNLYWYRQAAGRGLQLLFYSVGIGQISSEVPQNLSASRPQDRQFILSSKKLLLSDSGFYLCAWSVWGAGYGYTFGSGTRLTVV.

The rearrangement links TRBV6-1 to TRBJ2-3; D unresolved. V shed 8 bases and J shed 0 bases, with 6 bases lying between them. The CDR3 has 12 amino acids. Germline-derived CDR1 and CDR2 are MNHNS and SASEGT. CDR3 sequence reads: CASEASTDTQYF. CDR3 sequence (DNA): TGTGCCAGCGAGGCTAGCACAGATACGCAGTATTTT.

This clone was counted only a few times. This chain links TRBV29-1 with TRBJ2-3; tentative D call: TRBD1 (6 bases). Germline lookup yields CDR1 SQVTM and CDR2 ANQGSEA. This CDR3 has 13 residues. Trimming cost V 3 bases and J 2 bases, with 9 bases left between them. CDR3: CSVDSGVTDTQYF. Written as DNA, the CDR3 is TGCAGCGTTGACTCAGGGGTCACAGATACGCAGTATTTT.

V usage is TRBV6-5 and J usage is TRBJ1-1; the D is unclear. V dropped 0 bases and J dropped 1 base, with 6 bases sitting between them. CDR1 is MNHEY and CDR2 is SVGAGI in the germline V gene. This CDR3 spans 14 amino acids. In nucleotides, the CDR3 is TGTGCCAGCAGTTACTCGCCAGGGAACACTGAAGCTTTCTTT. Translated, it gives CASSYSPGNTEAFF.

The CDR3 DNA sequence: TGTGCCAGCAGCTCGGACAGGGTTCAGCCCCAGCATTTT. This gives the protein CASSSDRVQPQHF. The V gene is TRBV7-8, the J gene TRBJ1-5; TRBD1 aligns across 8 bases. The V and J ends lost 4 bases and 6 bases, in that order; junction bases with no gene match: 2. The germline V gene encodes CDR1 SGHVS and CDR2 FQNEAQ. This CDR3 has 13 residues.

This rearrangement joins TRBV5-4 to TRBJ2-7, with D tentatively TRBD1 (5 bases). The CDR3 is 15 amino acids. Trimming left V 4 bases short and J 3 bases short, with 17 bases between. Germline CDR1 SGHNT, CDR2 YYREEE (reference sequence). The CDR3 region is CASSPWRRADYEQYF. CDR3 nucleotide sequence: TGTGCCAGCAGCCCGTGGCGCAGGGCCGACTACGAGCAGTACTTC.

CDR3 in amino acids: CASSQAGTSGGSSYEQYF. The CDR3 DNA reads TGCGCCAGCAGCCAAGCCGGGACTAGCGGGGGGAGCTCCTACGAGCAGTACTTC. V is TRBV4-1 and J is TRBJ2-7; 15 bases are a match to TRBD2. The length of the CDR3 is 18 residues. Trimming cost V 1 base and J 0 bases; bases outside gene matches: 4. Germline assignment: CDR1 MGHRA and CDR2 YSYEKL.

This chain uses TRBV5-4 with TRBJ1-1; D remains unclear. From germline, CDR1 is SGHNT and CDR2 YYREEE (reference sequence). The CDR3 runs 15 residues. Trimming shortened V by 4 bases and J by 0 bases, and 13 bases separated the two germline ends. This chain's CDR3 is CASSPLSGVNTEAFF. The CDR3, as DNA: TGTGCCAGCAGCCCTCTGTCGGGCGTGAACACTGAAGCTTTCTTT.

V and J are TRBV29-1 and TRBJ2-5, with TRBD2 as a possible D gene (6 bases). From germline, CDR1 is SQVTM and CDR2 ANQGSEA. CDR3 length equals 13 residues. V was pared by 3 bases and J by 3 bases, with 11 bases between. CDR3: CSVEVGSKETQYF. DNA for the CDR3: TGCAGCGTTGAGGTCGGGAGCAAAGAGACCCAGTACTTC.

The CDR3 DNA follows: TGTGCCAGCAGTGACCAGGGGGCGGGCTACGAGCAGTACTTC. This gives the protein CASSDQGAGYEQYF. This sequence joins TRBV2 and TRBJ2-7, with TRBD1 matching 8 bases. V shed 3 bases and J 3 bases; nucleotides not matched to a gene: 4. Germline V gives CDR1 SNHLY, CDR2 FYNNEI. The CDR3 consists of 14 residues. Full variable domain (outside the CDR3, taken from reference TRBV2 and TRBJ2-7): EPEVTQTPSHQVTQMGQEVILRCVPISNHLYFYWYRQILGQKVEFLVSFYNNEISEKSEIFDDQFSVERPDGSNFTLKIRSTKLEDSAMYFCASSDQGAGYEQYFGPGTRLTVT.

V is TRBV4-1 and J is TRBJ1-6, with 9 bases aligning to TRBD1. The ends lost 1 base at V and 10 bases at J; junction bases unmatched: 5. CDR1 MGHRA and CDR2 YSYEKL come from the germline V gene. The CDR3 covers 15 residues. The CDR3 sequence is CASSQGRDRDSPLHF. The CDR3 nucleotides read TGCGCCAGCAGCCAAGGCCGGGACAGGGACTCACCCCTCCACTTT.

About this clone itself: Within the sample, other DNA sequences also encode this same CDR3. The chain links TRBV5-1 to TRBJ2-3; weak D call: TRBD2 (6 bases). The germline V gene encodes CDR1 SGHRS and CDR2 YFSETQ. There are 15 residues in the CDR3. V lost 1 base, J lost 1 base, and 10 bases lay in between. The CDR3 region is CASSLLASGTDTQYF. The CDR3 coding sequence is TGCGCCAGCAGCTTGCTTGCTAGCGGCACAGATACGCAGTATTTT.

The rearrangement links TRBV5-4 to TRBJ2-2; 10 nucleotides agree with TRBD2. The CDR3 is 16 residues long. Germline values: CDR1 SGHNT, CDR2 YYREEE (reference sequence). V shed 0 bases and J 2 bases; nucleotides not matched to a gene: 1. CDR3 nucleotides: TGTGCCAGCAGCTTGGCTAGCGGGGGAAACACCGGGGAGCTGTTTTTT. This gives the protein CASSLASGGNTGELFF.

J is TRBJ1-1 and V is TRBV20-1, with D tentatively TRBD1 (6 bases). Trimming removed 6 bases from V and 6 bases from J, with 11 bases in between. The CDR3 covers 11 residues. CDR1 is DFQATT, CDR2 SNEGSKA, per germline (reference sequence). The CDR3 coding sequence is TGCAGTGCCATGGGGGGCGCTGAAGCTTTCTTT. It translates to CSAMGGAEAFF.

The chain links TRBV7-8 to TRBJ2-7, with unresolved D. V lost 7 bases and J 3 bases, leaving 16 bases between the germline ends. This CDR3 is built from 14 residues. Germline-derived CDR1 and CDR2 are SGHVS and FQNEAQ. The CDR3 nucleotides read TGTGCCAGCACCCTTCCGCTCCTAGGCTACGAGCAGTACTTC. Translating it yields CASTLPLLGYEQYF.

The chain joins TRBV29-1 to TRBJ2-3; D gene ambiguous. Trimming stripped 3 bases from V and 2 bases from J, with 15 bases between. Per the germline V gene, CDR1 is SQVTM and CDR2 is ANQGSEA. CDR3 length equals 15 residues. The chain's CDR3 is CSVDSDRILTDTQYF. In DNA, the CDR3 is TGCAGCGTTGACTCGGACCGAATCCTCACAGATACGCAGTATTTT.

V usage is TRBV4-3 and J usage is TRBJ2-7, with a possible D match to TRBD2 (6 bases). In germline, CDR1 is LGHNA, CDR2 YSLEER. Deletions cut 0 bases from V and 6 bases from J, with 12 bases between. This CDR3 comprises 14 residues. This CDR3 reads CASSQDPAGLEQYF. In DNA, the CDR3 is TGCGCCAGCAGCCAAGATCCGGCGGGGCTCGAGCAGTACTTC.

The V call is TRBV7-3, the J call TRBJ2-3; unclear D gene. The CDR3 runs 15 residues. Germline CDR1 is SGHTA and CDR2 is FQGTGA. Trimming stripped 1 base from V and 1 base from J, with 9 bases between. CDR3 sequence (DNA): TGTGCCAGCAGCTTAATTGGCTCAGGCACAGATACGCAGTATTTT. The encoded protein is CASSLIGSGTDTQYF.